The rows below give T cell receptor beta chains drawn from one sample of a study of somatic mutations in cytotoxic T cells in rheumatoid arthritis. The method was immunoSEQ multiplex PCR; TCRdb's version includes in-frame clones alone and lacks a portion of them. The sample shows 15,000 to 20,000 clones, over 75% of them seen only once. Input material: CD8+ T cells sorted from blood. These receptors originate from a woman aged 45-60 years in good health. Both conserved end residues are part of each CDR3. The order of the fields is clone size, V gene, J gene, D gene, CDR3 DNA, CDR3 protein. The D gene is left open where the match is weak. Size is omitted from some rows. Given values are once, few, many or a class for expanded clones.

>NA|TRBV6-4|TRBJ2-2|TRBD1
TGTGCCAGCAGTGACTCCTCCGGGACAGAAACCGGGGAGCTGTTTTTT
CASSDSSGTETGELFF
>few|TRBV10-1|TRBJ2-1|NA
TGCGCCAGCAGTGAAGGCGGGAACAATGAGCAGTTCTTC
CASSEGGNNEQFF
>NA|TRBV6-1|TRBJ1-1|NA
TGTGCCAGCAGTGACTTAGGGTGGGCCACTGAAGCTTTCTTT
CASSDLGWATEAFF
>NA|TRBV15|TRBJ1-5|NA
TGTGCCACCAGCAGAGATCGGCAGTCTTATAGCAATCAGCCCCAGCATTTT
CATSRDRQSYSNQPQHF
>NA|TRBV4-1|TRBJ2-7|NA
TGCGCCAGCAGCCAAGATTTGGGCAGAAGTGACGAGCAGTACTTC
CASSQDLGRSDEQYF
>NA|TRBV11-1|TRBJ2-1|TRBD2
TGTGCCAGCAGCTTACTAGCGGGGGCCTACAATGAGCAGTTCTTC
CASSLLAGAYNEQFF
>few|TRBV7-9|TRBJ2-7|TRBD1
TGTGCCAGCAGCGGACAGGGCGGTGGGTACGAGCAGTACTTC
CASSGQGGGYEQYF
>NA|TRBV7-6|TRBJ2-7|TRBD1
TGTGCCAGCAGCTTAACGCTGTCAGGGGGCGAGCAGTACTTC
CASSLTLSGGEQYF
>NA|TRBV4-1|TRBJ1-1|NA
TGCGCCAGCAAGACGGAGGCGAACACTGAAGCTTTCTTT
CASKTEANTEAFF
>medium-sized|TRBV27|TRBJ2-7|TRBD1
TGTGCCAGCGGAACCTCTTACAGGGGTAGGTACGAGCAGTACTTC
CASGTSYRGRYEQYF
>NA|TRBV4-1|TRBJ1-4|NA
TGCGCCAGCAGCCAAGTTGGCAGGGCCAATGAAAAACTGTTTTTT
CASSQVGRANEKLFF
>NA|TRBV28|TRBJ2-1|TRBD1
TGTGCCAGCAGACTCATACAGGGGGCAACCTACAATGAGCAGTTCTTC
CASRLIQGATYNEQFF
>NA|TRBV7-9|TRBJ2-1|NA
TGTGCCAGCAGACCGCAGACCTCTCAGGAGGAGCAGTTCTTC
CASRPQTSQEEQFF
>NA|TRBV7-9|TRBJ2-7|NA
TGTGCCAGCAGCTTACAGGGACGAATCGAGCAGTACTTC
CASSLQGRIEQYF
>NA|TRBV6-5|TRBJ2-5|NA
TGTGCCAGCAGTGACATGGTCCAAGAGACCCAGTACTTC
CASSDMVQETQYF
>NA|TRBV11-2|TRBJ2-7|NA
TGTGCCAGCAGCGAGGGTCCCTACGAGCAGTACTTC
CASSEGPYEQYF
>few|TRBV7-9|TRBJ1-1|TRBD1
TGTGCCAGCAGCTTAGCCCGACAGGGCATGAACACTGAAGCTTTCTTT
CASSLARQGMNTEAFF
>NA|TRBV7-6|TRBJ2-7|NA
TGTGCCAGCAGCTTAGCGGGGGGCGGGGGCGAGCAGTACTTC
CASSLAGGGGEQYF
>NA|TRBV9|TRBJ1-4|NA
TGTGCCAGCAGTCAAGACACCGCAACTAATGAAAAACTGTTTTTT
CASSQDTATNEKLFF
>NA|TRBV30|TRBJ2-7|TRBD2
TGTGCCTGGAGCCGTAGAGGAGAAGCGGGAAGATACGAGCAGTACTTC
CAWSRRGEAGRYEQYF
>NA|TRBV9|TRBJ1-2|NA
TGTGCCAGCAGCGTCTCCCTACAGGGACCCCCTAACTATGGCTACACCTTC
CASSVSLQGPPNYGYTF
>NA|TRBV6-1|TRBJ2-2|NA
TGTGCCAGCAGTGCGGGGGCCGGTGGTACCGGGGAGCTGTTTTTT
CASSAGAGGTGELFF
>once|TRBV6-8|TRBJ1-5|NA
TGTGCCAGCAGTTACGGGGATCAGCCCCAGCATTTT
CASSYGDQPQHF
>NA|TRBV27|TRBJ2-5|NA
TGTGCCAGCAGTCTCGGAGTCGGTGTGGAGACCCAGTACTTC
CASSLGVGVETQYF
>NA|TRBV30|TRBJ2-3|NA
TGTGCCTGGGGCACAGGGTTGAGCACAGATACGCAGTATTTT
CAWGTGLSTDTQYF
>NA|TRBV14|TRBJ2-7|TRBD1
TGTGCCAGCAGCCACGGGACAGGCTCCTACGAGCAGTACTTC
CASSHGTGSYEQYF
>NA|TRBV7-9|TRBJ1-1|NA
TGTGCCAGCAGCCGAGAAAGGACGGTGAACACTGAAGCTTTCTTT
CASSRERTVNTEAFF
>NA|TRBV7-6|TRBJ2-3|TRBD2
TGTGCCAGCAGCTTACGCTCCGGGACTAGCATACCGGATACGCAGTATTTT
CASSLRSGTSIPDTQYF
>NA|TRBV7-9|TRBJ2-3|NA
TGTGCCAGCAGCTTGGGGGACCCCACAGATACGCAGTATTTT
CASSLGDPTDTQYF
>NA|TRBV13|TRBJ2-5|NA
TGTGCCAGCAGTACCAGACTAGGGACGGGGACCCAGTACTTC
CASSTRLGTGTQYF
>NA|TRBV6-1|TRBJ1-2|TRBD1
TGTGCCAGCAGGGACAGGGGGCAAGACTATGGCTACACCTTC
CASRDRGQDYGYTF
>medium-sized|TRBV27|TRBJ2-7|TRBD2
TGTGCCAGCAGCCTTACCGGGACTACGGCCTACGAGCAGTACTTC
CASSLTGTTAYEQYF
>NA|TRBV6-6|TRBJ1-1|NA
TGTGCCAGCAACCTCGACACAGGGATGAACACTGAAGCTTTCTTT
CASNLDTGMNTEAFF
>NA|TRBV6-5|TRBJ2-7|TRBD2
TGTGCCAGCAGTTACTGGACTAGCGGGGTCTACGAGCAGTACTTC
CASSYWTSGVYEQYF
>NA|TRBV6-6|TRBJ2-1|NA
TGTGCCAGCAGTCAAGGACAGCTAACCTACAATGAGCAGTTCTTC
CASSQGQLTYNEQFF
>NA|TRBV2|TRBJ1-5|NA
TGTGCCAGCAGTGATTCAGGCTACGTCAATCAGCCCCAGCATTTT
CASSDSGYVNQPQHF
>NA|TRBV5-6|TRBJ1-5|NA
TGTGCCAGCAGCTCGGGGACATTCGGCAATCAGCCCCAGCATTTT
CASSSGTFGNQPQHF
>NA|TRBV7-6|TRBJ2-1|NA
TGTGCCAGCAGCCCTCCGGCCAGGGCTACCCATGAGCAGTTCTTC
CASSPPARATHEQFF
>NA|TRBV2|TRBJ1-5|NA
TGTGCCAGCAGTCCGCGTGGGGGGCGCGTCAGGAATCGCAATCAGCCCCAGCATTTT
CASSPRGGRVRNRNQPQHF
>NA|TRBV6-1|TRBJ2-7|TRBD1
TGTGCCAGCAGTCTAGCCCCACAGGGGTCCTACGAGCAGTACTTC
CASSLAPQGSYEQYF
>NA|TRBV5-4|TRBJ1-2|NA
TGTGCCAGCAGCTTGGCAGGGAGGATCTACACCTTC
CASSLAGRIYTF
>once|TRBV2|TRBJ2-3|TRBD2
TGTGCCAGCGGGGGGACTAGTCCAGACGGCACAGATACGCAGTATTTT
CASGGTSPDGTDTQYF
>NA|TRBV28|TRBJ2-7|NA
TGTGCCAGCAGTACCAGGGTGTACGAGCAGTACTTC
CASSTRVYEQYF
>NA|TRBV5-1|TRBJ2-3|NA
TGCGCCAGCAGCTCTAGCGCCCTTACAGATACGCAGTATTTT
CASSSSALTDTQYF
>NA|TRBV7-9|TRBJ2-5|TRBD2
TGTGCCAGCAGCCCTACTAGCGGTGAGGGAGAGACCCAGTACTTC
CASSPTSGEGETQYF
>NA|TRBV15|TRBJ1-1|TRBD1
TGTGCCACCAGCTCCAGGACAGGTCTGGGCACTGAAGCTTTCTTT
CATSSRTGLGTEAFF
>NA|TRBV11-2|TRBJ1-1|TRBD1
TGTGCCAGCAGCTTAGAGGGCAGGGGGGTCACTGAAGCTTTCTTT
CASSLEGRGVTEAFF
>NA|TRBV28|TRBJ1-2|NA
TGTGCCAGCACCCACGGGAGGGAGGGCTATGGCTACACCTTC
CASTHGREGYGYTF
>NA|TRBV4-3|TRBJ2-6|TRBD1
TGCGCCAGCAGCCAGTTCACAGGGGATCCCAGCTCTGGGGCCAACGTCCTGACTTTC
CASSQFTGDPSSGANVLTF
>NA|TRBV27|TRBJ2-3|NA
TGTGCCAGCAGGATGACAGACTCGATAGATACGCAGTATTTT
CASRMTDSIDTQYF
>once|TRBV15|TRBJ1-1|TRBD1
TGTGCCACTAGACGGACAGGACCAGATGAAGCTTTCTTT
CATRRTGPDEAFF
>NA|TRBV27|TRBJ2-2|NA
TGTGCCAGCAGTTTGACGCAGAACACCGGGGAGCTGTTTTTT
CASSLTQNTGELFF